The clone carrying this TCR beta chain was counted many times. This specimen belongs to a study of neurological immune-mediated disorders. The V segment lost 1 base and the J segment 7 bases; nucleotides outside the gene matches: 5. Germline V gives CDR1 LGHNA, CDR2 YSLEER. This CDR3 spans 15 amino acids. Using its own MiXCR run on the 5' RACE reads, TCRdb lists one record per CDR3 protein. Of approximately 58,000 distinct CDR3 sequences detected, roughly 10% appear once; the ten largest clones hold 1.5% to 2%. This clonotype was obtained from a man between 60 and 75 years old in good health. Input material: PBMCs. J is TRBJ2-1 and V is TRBV4-3; 9 bases agree with TRBD1. DNA for the CDR3: TGCGCCAGCAGCCAAGTCGGGACAGGGCGGAATGAGCAGTTCTTC. Translation: CASSQVGTGRNEQFF.